Described below is a single T cell receptor beta chain sequence and its context. Sequencing used immunoSEQ multiplex PCR; TCRdb keeps in-frame clones, though not all of them. The table shows 50,000 to 65,000 clones, with about 94% occurring only once. These data are taken from a study of T cell changes during pregnancy in multiple sclerosis. The CDR3 is made up of 15 amino acids. J lost 7 bases, V lost 4 bases, and 8 bases had no gene match. Germline V gene data show CDR1 as MDHEN and CDR2 as SYDVKM. The starting material was CD8+ T cells from peripheral blood mononuclear cells, obtained in the second trimester of pregnancy. This receptor was obtained from a female donor with multiple sclerosis, enrolled in a pregnancy study. The chain combines TRBV28 with TRBJ2-1; 9 bases are shared with TRBD1. As DNA, the CDR3 is TGTGCCAGCAGTTCCCCGGGACAGGGTGGGAATGAGCAGTTCTTC. It translates to CASSSPGQGGNEQFF.